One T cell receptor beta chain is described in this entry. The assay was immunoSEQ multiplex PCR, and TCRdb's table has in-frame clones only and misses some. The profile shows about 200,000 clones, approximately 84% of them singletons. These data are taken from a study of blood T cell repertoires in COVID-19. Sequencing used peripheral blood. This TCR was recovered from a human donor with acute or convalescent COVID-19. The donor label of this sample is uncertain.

The CDR3 nucleotides read TGTGCCAGCAGCCAAGAACATAGGAGGGGCGAGCAGTACTTC. Protein product: CASSQEHRRGEQYF. The rearrangement uses TRBV14 and TRBJ2-7, with D perhaps TRBD2 (6 bases). The germline V and J ends were trimmed by 0 bases and 6 bases, with 12 bases remaining between them. This CDR3 region has 14 residues. CDR1 is SGHDN and CDR2 is FVKESK in the germline V gene.